The 28 T cell receptor delta chains given below trace back to one sample, sequenced in a study of human gamma delta and Vdelta1 T cells. TCRdb re-called the PCR reads with CATT. Here the sample spans roughly 700 delta-chain clones, under 30% being singletons. Sequenced: Vdelta1 gamma-delta T cells from blood. These receptors all come from a human donor in good health.

This clone has just a few counts. The rearrangement links TRDV1 to TRDJ1, with D perhaps matching TRDD3 (6 bases). V was trimmed by 3 bases and J by 0 bases, leaving 23 bases between them. The CDR3 length is 19 residues. Per germline, CDR1 TSWWSYY and CDR2 QGS. CDR3: CALGDYTAGIGLYTDKLIF. The CDR3 DNA sequence: TGTGCTCTTGGGGATTATACCGCAGGGATAGGGCTGTACACCGATAAACTCATCTTT.

This clone is termed medium-sized (0.01 to 0.1%). Given a far larger clone just one base away, this is likely a sequencing read error. Other DNA sequences in this sample translate to the same CDR3. V and J are TRDV1 and TRDJ1; TRDD3 agrees at 13 bases. The CDR3 loop spans 21 amino acids. CDR1 and CDR2 (germline): TSWWSYY, QGS. The V segment lost 3 bases and the J segment 2 bases; nucleotides outside the gene matches: 18. The CDR3 is CALGDIARPSYWGIRTDKLIF. The CDR3 DNA is TGTGCTCTTGGGGACATAGCCCGGCCTTCCTACTGGGGGATACGTACCGATAAACTCATCTTT.

In its sample, this clone was seen once. This likely reflects a read error, since a far larger clone is one base away. This chain joins TRDV1 and TRDJ1, with 9 positions matching TRDD3. This CDR3 has 27 residues. The germline CDR1 and CDR2 sequences are TSWWSYY and QGS. The CDR3 DNA reads TGTGCTCGTGGGGAACCTCCATTCAGGAAGCGGCCTTCCTTGGATGGGGGATATTGCCTGGGATCCGATAAACTCATCTTT. Amino acid sequence: CARGEPPFRKRPSLDGGYCLGSDKLIF.

On this clone: A single base is all that separates this from a far larger clone, so a read error is likely. The sample has other DNA sequences that encode this CDR3 too. The chain has TRDV1 and TRDJ1; 12 bases map to TRDD3. The CDR3 has 21 amino acids. With 4 bases clipped from V and 0 bases from J, the junction kept 18 bases outside the gene matches. The germline gives CDR1 TSWWSYY, CDR2 QGS. The CDR3 sequence is CALGVGPVLAWGIRHTDKLIF. The DNA for the CDR3 is TGTGCTCTTGGGGTTGGACCTGTCTTAGCCTGGGGGATACGGCACACCGATAAACTCATCTTT.

This clone has a handful of counts. A far larger clone is just one base off, so this is likely a read error. Other nucleotide sequences in the sample specify the same CDR3. This sequence joins TRDV1 and TRDJ1; TRDD3 matches at 8 bases. The germline V gene has CDR1 TSWWSYY and CDR2 QGS. The CDR3 is 23 residues long. The CDR3 is CALGELWSYPLMGGYNSWVKLIF. The CDR3 DNA is TGCGCTCTTGGGGAACTTTGGTCCTACCCTCTTATGGGGGGATATAACAGCTGGGTTAAACTCATCTTT.

By share, this clone counts as medium-sized (0.01 to 0.1%). A single base is all that separates this from a far larger clone, so a read error is likely. The sample has other DNA sequences that encode this CDR3 too. This chain joins TRDV1 and TRDJ1, with TRDD3 identical over 9 bases. Germline V CDR1 and CDR2: TSWWSYY, QGS. The CDR3 contains 19 residues. The CDR3 reads CALGEQSYPWGINTDKLIF. The CDR3 bases are TGTGCCCTTGGGGAACAGTCGTACCCGTGGGGGATAAACACCGATAAACTCATCTTT.

Within the sample, this clone is medium-sized. The genes are TRDV1 and TRDJ1; D is perhaps TRDD3 (5 bases). Germline CDR1 TSWWSYY, CDR2 QGS. V lost 5 bases and J lost 1, with 20 bases in between. This CDR3 region has 17 residues. The CDR3 DNA sequence: TGTGCTCTTGGGACACCCCGGAGGGGACCCTTCACCGATAAACTCATCTTT. Translated: CALGTPRRGPFTDKLIF.

By frequency in the sample, this clone is medium-sized. A read error likely explains why the TCRdb protein, taken from a much larger clone, differs from this DNA's translation at residue 19; the protein shown is translated from the DNA. This chain connects TRDV1 to TRDJ1; TRDD3 matches at 12 bases. Germline CDR1 TSWWSYY, CDR2 QGS. There are 21 residues in the CDR3. CDR3: CALGVGPVLAWGIRHTDKPIF. The DNA for the CDR3 is TGTGCTCTTGGGGTTGGCCCTGTCTTAGCCTGGGGGATACGGCACACCGATAAACCCATCTTT.

The rearrangement joins TRDV1 to TRDJ1, with TRDD3 matching over 10 bases. The CDR3 totals 22 residues. Germline assignment: CDR1 TSWWSYY and CDR2 QGS. V gave up 1 base and J gave up 8 bases; unmatched junction bases: 28. Here the CDR3 DNA reads TGTGCTCTTGGGGAACCGAATCCTTCCTCCCCTCGAATCTGGGGGATAAGCCCGAAACTCATCTTT. Amino acid sequence: CALGEPNPSSPRIWGISPKLIF.

This clone showed up just once. The rearrangement uses TRDV1 and TRDJ1, with TRDD3 matching 9 bases. J gave up 0 bases and V 0 bases, and 14 bases lay outside the gene matches. Per the germline V gene, CDR1 is TSWWSYY and CDR2 is QGS. The CDR3 runs to 20 residues. CDR3 nucleotide sequence: TGTGCTCTTGGGGAACTGAGGGGATACGTATCACACGTTTACACCGATAAACTCATCTTT. Translation gives CALGELRGYVSHVYTDKLIF.

By sample fraction, this clone is medium-sized. The protein in TCRdb stems from a much larger clone and differs at residue 13 from this DNA's translation, likely a read error; here the protein is translated from the DNA. The rearrangement links TRDV1 to TRDJ1; 9 bases agree with TRDD3. Trimming cost V 4 bases and J 0 bases; bases outside gene matches: 21. The CDR3 has 21 residues. CDR1 is TSWWSYY, CDR2 QGS, per germline. The CDR3: CALGVGPVLAWGMRHTDKLIF. DNA for the CDR3: TGTGCTCTTGGGGTTGGCCCTGTCTTAGCCTGGGGGATGCGGCACACCGATAAACTCATCTTT.

By sample fraction, this clone is large (0.1 to 1%). The identical CDR3 is also encoded by other nucleotide sequences in the sample. This sequence joins TRDV1 and TRDJ1; 7 nucleotides match TRDD3. Germline V lookup: CDR1 TSWWSYY, CDR2 QGS. V gave up 4 bases and J gave up 0 bases; unmatched junction bases: 20. This CDR3 has 20 residues. The CDR3 DNA reads as TGTGCTCTTGGGGTCAATTTTCCTTCGTACAGGGGGGGATACACCGATAAACTCATCTTT. It encodes CALGVNFPSYRGGYTDKLIF.

This clone was seen more than once but under ten times. The sample carries other DNA sequences with the same CDR3. The chain recombines TRDV2 with TRDJ1; perhaps TRDD3 as D (5 bases). This CDR3 spans 22 amino acids. Deletions cut 9 bases from V and 0 bases from J, with 40 bases between. CDR1 is GEAIGNYY and CDR2 is EKD in the germline V gene. The DNA of the CDR3 is TGTGCCACCGTCGGCTCAAGCGTGCGGGATGTAGGACGAAAAAAAAACACCGATAAACTCATCTTT. It codes for CATVGSSVRDVGRKKNTDKLIF.

This clone was found once. A much larger clonotype is one base distant, so this may be a read error. V gene TRDV1 combines with J gene TRDJ1; no reliable D call. V was trimmed by 3 bases and J by 3 bases, leaving 17 bases between them. The V gene's germline CDR1 is TSWWSYY and CDR2 QGS. The CDR3 contains 16 residues. The CDR3 reads CALGDALPSSSDKLIF. In DNA form, the CDR3 reads TGTGCTCTTGGGGATGCCCTGCCCTCGTCCTCCGATAAACTCATCTTT.

This chain joins TRDV1 and TRDJ1; 12 bases fit TRDD3. This CDR3 is 23 amino acids long. Trimming took 4 bases from V and 2 from J; bases not matched to a gene: 26. Germline lookup yields CDR1 TSWWSYY and CDR2 QGS. In nucleotides, the CDR3 is TGTGCTCTTGGGGTACGCTACCATGGAAAGATCTGGGGGATACGCGTAGATACCGATAAACTCATCTTT. It yields the protein CALGVRYHGKIWGIRVDTDKLIF.

This clone was counted once. A far bigger clonotype differs at one base, so this is likely a read error. This sequence joins TRDV1 and TRDJ1; 9 bases are a match to TRDD3. There are 20 residues in the CDR3. After removal of 2 bases from V and 5 bases from J, the junction contained 21 bases not matched to a gene. CDR1 is TSWWSYY, CDR2 QGS, per germline. The CDR3 DNA sequence: TGTGCTCTTGGGGAAGAAGGCGACCTTCTCAAGTACTGGGGGAAGGATAAACTCATCTTT. Translating it yields CALGEEGDLLKYWGKDKLIF.

This clone has only a few counts. This probably arose from a read error, given a far larger clone one base away. The chain is built from TRDV1 and TRDJ1; tentatively, D is TRDD3 (8 bases). The CDR3 contains 20 residues. V dropped 2 bases and J dropped 0 bases, with 25 bases sitting between them. CDR1 and CDR2 from the germline V gene are TSWWSYY and QGS. The CDR3 DNA reads as TGTGCTCTTGGGGAATCTCCCTTCCTCCGGGGGATATCGTACACCGATAAACTCATCTTT. This translates into CALGESPFLRGISYTDKLIF.

This clone came up a few times. A far larger clone is only one base removed, so a read error is likely. This specimen includes other DNA sequences encoding the same CDR3. The chain carries TRDV1 and TRDJ1; TRDD3 agrees at 9 bases. Germline CDR1 TSWWSYY, CDR2 QGS. This CDR3 has 21 amino acids. The CDR3 DNA reads TGTGCTCTTGGGGAAGGTCCTCCTACGAGTTGGGGGATAGGGTACACCGATAAACTCATTTTT. It is translated as CALGEGPPTSWGIGYTDKLIF.

Worth noting for this clone: Within the sample, other DNA sequences also encode this same CDR3. The V and J genes are TRDV1 and TRDJ1; 13 bases are a match to TRDD3. The CDR3 loop spans 22 amino acids. Looked up from germline, CDR1 is TSWWSYY and CDR2 is QGS. After removal of 3 bases from V and 0 bases from J, the junction contained 19 bases not matched to a gene. CDR3 in DNA: TGTGCTCTTGGGGACATCGCTCGGCCTTCCTACTGGGGGATACGGCACACCGATAAACTCATCTTT. This encodes CALGDIARPSYWGIRHTDKLIF.

Of note for this clone: Only one base separates this from a far larger clonotype, so it likely reflects a read error. Other DNA sequences of this sample code for an identical CDR3. V gene TRDV2 combines with J gene TRDJ1; possible D gene TRDD3, 5 bases. With 0 bases removed from V and 0 bases from J, the gap between germline ends came to 37 bases. Per the germline V gene, CDR1 is GEAIGNYY and CDR2 is EKD. This CDR3 spans 24 amino acids. The CDR3: CACDTVGSSGRDVGRKKNTDKLIF. In nucleotides, the CDR3 is TGTGCCTGTGACACCGTAGGCTCAAGCGGGCGGGATGTAGGGCGAAAAAAAAACACCGATAAACTCATCTTT.

Concerning this clone itself: This likely traces to a read error, being one base from a far larger clone. V usage is TRDV2 and J usage is TRDJ1; 12 bases map to TRDD3. This CDR3 spans 14 amino acids. Per the germline V gene, CDR1 is GEAIGNYY and CDR2 is EKD. After removal of 8 bases from V and 13 bases from J, the junction contained 16 bases not matched to a gene. The DNA for the CDR3 is TGTGCCTCCGATCCACTTCTGGGGGATACGCCAAACATCTTT. It is translated as CASDPLLGDTPNIF.

Concerning this clone: The sample has other DNA sequences that encode this CDR3 too. V and J are TRDV1 and TRDJ1; D might be TRDD3 (10 bases). In germline, CDR1 is TSWWSYY, CDR2 QGS. V was trimmed by 3 bases and J by 0 bases, leaving 35 bases between them. The CDR3 is 23 residues long. The CDR3: CALGDIARPSYWGIPMYTDKLIF. CDR3 DNA: TGTGCTCTTGGGGACATAGCTCGGCCTTCCTACTGGGGGATCCCCATGTACACCGATAAACTCATCTTT.

This clone was observed a few times. The protein TCRdb lists belongs to a much larger clone and differs from this DNA's translation at residue 13, which points to a read error; the protein shown is made from the DNA. The gene calls are TRDV1 and TRDJ1; possible D gene TRDD2, 6 bases. CDR3 length: 23 residues. V was pared by 3 bases and J by 1 base, with 36 bases between. Germline CDR1 is TSWWSYY and CDR2 is QGS. This chain's CDR3 is CALGDPRPSIRTRGPGITDKLIF. Written as DNA, the CDR3 is TGTGCTCTTGGGGACCCTAGGCCTTCCATCCGTACTAGGGGACCTGGTATCACCGATAAACTCATCTTT.

Points on this clone: This may stem from a read error, because a much larger clone lies one nucleotide away. Within the sample, other DNA sequences also encode this same CDR3. This chain joins TRDV1 and TRDJ1, with 11 bases aligning to TRDD3. CDR1 and CDR2 (germline): TSWWSYY, QGS. CDR3 length: 20 amino acids. The CDR3 DNA reads TGTGCCCTTGGGGAACGCCCGTCGGCTGGGGGATACTATGGCACCGATAAACTCATCTTT. Its translation is CALGERPSAGGYYGTDKLIF.

This clone was seen a few times. The TCRdb record carries a much larger clone's protein, which differs from this DNA's translation at residue 10; a read error is the likely cause, and the protein listed here is the DNA translation. The chain joins TRDV2 to TRDJ3; D is uncertain. Germline values: CDR1 GEAIGNYY, CDR2 EKD. Trimming left V 4 bases short and J 3 bases short, with 21 bases between. The CDR3 totals 19 residues. The CDR3 nucleotides are TGTGCCTGTGAGATGGAGTACGCCCGGTCCCTCTGGGACACCCGACAGATGTTTTTC. Protein sequence: CACEMEYARSLWDTRQMFF.

This clone is classed as medium-sized. The rearrangement uses TRDV1 and TRDJ1; 12 nucleotides line up with TRDD3. CDR3 length equals 22 residues. Per the germline V gene, CDR1 is TSWWSYY and CDR2 is QGS. The V and J ends lost 5 bases and 3 bases, in that order; junction bases with no gene match: 25. CDR3 loop: CALGLRTGGYRPILGTADKLIF. CDR3 DNA sequence: TGTGCTCTTGGGTTGCGTACTGGGGGATACCGACCTATTCTTGGGACGGCCGATAAACTCATCTTT.

The chain employs TRDV1 and TRDJ1; TRDD3 matches at 11 bases. The CDR3 loop spans 23 amino acids. V lost 6 bases to trimming and J lost 0 bases; unmatched junction nucleotides: 27. CDR1 TSWWSYY and CDR2 QGS come from the germline V gene. CDR3 loop: CALGYPSPNPKNWGISYTDKLIF. CDR3 DNA sequence: TGTGCTCTTGGCTACCCGTCCCCGAACCCTAAAAACTGGGGGATATCGTACACCGATAAACTCATCTTT.

By proportion, this clone is medium-sized. TCRdb has a much larger clone's protein, which differs at residue 11 from the translation of this DNA, likely because of a read error; what is shown is the protein translated from the DNA. This chain uses TRDV1 with TRDJ1, with 10 bases lining up with TRDD3. The germline CDR1 and CDR2 sequences are TSWWSYY and QGS. The CDR3 length is 21 residues. J lost 0 bases, V lost 4 bases, and 20 bases had no gene match. The CDR3 reads CALGVGPVLARGIRHTDKLIF. The CDR3 coding sequence is TGTGCTCTTGGGGTTGGCCCTGTCTTAGCCCGGGGGATACGGCACACCGATAAACTCATCTTT.